These 25 T cell receptor beta chains were sequenced from one sample in a study of blood T cell repertoires in COVID-19. The method was immunoSEQ multiplex PCR; TCRdb's version includes in-frame clones alone and lacks a portion of them. The table lists under 150,000 clones, 88% of them singletons. The sequenced sample was peripheral blood. The receptors originated from a middle-aged man with active or convalescent COVID-19.

The genes are TRBV28 and TRBJ2-1; tentatively, D is TRBD2 (5 bases). V lost 2 bases and J 3 bases, leaving 11 bases between the germline ends. Germline CDR1 is MDHEN and CDR2 is SYDVKM. The CDR3 is made up of 15 amino acids. Here the CDR3 DNA reads TGTGCCAGCAGTTTAACGGGGTATAACTACAATGAGCAGTTCTTC. It yields the protein CASSLTGYNYNEQFF.

The J gene is TRBJ2-2, the V gene TRBV9; TRBD2 might be the D (6 bases). The CDR3 is made up of 15 amino acids. In germline, CDR1 is SGDLS, CDR2 YYNGEE. The V end lost 5 bases, the J end lost 0 bases, and 11 bases lay between the germline ends. CDR3 bases: TGTGCCAGCAGATTAAGGGACTCGAACACCGGGGAGCTGTTTTTT. Its translation: CASRLRDSNTGELFF.

The chain joins TRBV7-8 to TRBJ2-5; TRBD2 is a possible D gene (6 bases). V was cut by 5 bases and J by 4 bases, with 20 bases left in between. Germline CDR1 and CDR2: SGHVS and FQNEAQ. This CDR3 is built from 16 residues. The CDR3 DNA reads TGTGCCAGCAGCCCCCCTGGCGGCGGGAAAGGAGAGACCCAGTACTTC. Protein: CASSPPGGGKGETQYF.

The rearrangement joins TRBV3-1 (or the pseudogene TRBV3-2) to TRBJ1-3, with 7 bases aligning to TRBD1. The CDR3 spans 14 residues. Per the germline V gene, CDR1 is LGHDT and CDR2 is YNNKEL (reference sequence). V lost 5 bases and J lost 8; bases outside the gene matches: 9. In nucleotides, the CDR3 is TGTGCCAGCAGCGACTACAGGGGACGGGACACCATATATTTT. As protein: CASSDYRGRDTIYF.

This clone was seen just once. V gene TRBV19 combines with J gene TRBJ2-7, with D perhaps matching TRBD2 (6 bases). CDR1 is LNHDA and CDR2 is SQIVND in the germline V gene (reference sequence). V was pared by 6 bases and J by 7 bases, with 19 bases between. This CDR3 is built from 14 residues. The CDR3 DNA reads as TGTGCCAGTAGGTTGCGGGGTGCTACGGGGGAGCAGTACTTC. The encoded protein is CASRLRGATGEQYF. The complete variable domain, with remaining parts taken from reference TRBV19 and TRBJ2-7, reads DGGITQSPKYLFRKEGQNVTLSCEQNLNHDAMYWYRQDPGQGLRLIYYSQIVNDFQKGDIAEGYSVSREKKESFPLTVTSAQKNPTAFYLCASRLRGATGEQYFGPGTRLTVT.

This sequence joins TRBV5-6 and TRBJ2-3; 7 positions agree with TRBD1. CDR1 SGHDT and CDR2 YYEEEE come from the germline V gene. V lost 4 bases and J lost 12; bases outside the gene matches: 14. This CDR3 has 14 amino acids. The CDR3 DNA sequence: TGTGCCAGCAGCGGCCGGGACAGAGGGCCTCTCCAGTATTTT. Translating gives CASSGRDRGPLQYF.

The chain joins TRBV9 to TRBJ2-3; 11 nucleotides agree with TRBD1. Trimming removed 3 bases from V and 0 bases from J; junction bases left unmatched: 6. Germline V lookup: CDR1 SGDLS, CDR2 YYNGEE. This CDR3 has 17 residues. CDR3 residues: CASSAGTGGSSTDTQYF. Here the CDR3 DNA reads TGTGCCAGCAGCGCAGGGACAGGGGGTAGTAGCACAGATACGCAGTATTTT.

This clone was counted once. The chain combines TRBV5-1 with TRBJ2-1; 10 positions match TRBD2. The CDR3 extends over 15 amino acids. Germline V gene data show CDR1 as SGHRS and CDR2 as YFSETQ. The junction had 7 bases not matched to a gene; V was cut back by 2 bases and J by 8 bases. For the CDR3, the DNA is TGCGCCAGCAGCTTTCAGGGACTAGCGACCGATGAGCAGTTCTTC. Translation: CASSFQGLATDEQFF.

The V gene is TRBV6-2 or TRBV6-3, the J gene TRBJ1-2, with 7 bases matching TRBD1. Germline assignment: CDR1 MNHEY and CDR2 SVGEGT. This CDR3 comprises 17 residues. With V trimmed by 0 bases and J by 3 bases, 10 bases remained unmatched. The CDR3 nucleotides are TGTGCCAGCAGTTACTCGATCTCTGGACAGGATTACTATGGCTACACCTTC. Translated: CASSYSISGQDYYGYTF.

This chain connects TRBV28 to TRBJ1-4, with 7 bases lining up with TRBD1. Germline CDR1 is MDHEN and CDR2 is SYDVKM. V shed 5 bases and J 3 bases; nucleotides not matched to a gene: 6. The CDR3 loop spans 15 amino acids. CDR3 nucleotide sequence: TGTGCCAGCAGTGCCCCGGGACAGTCTAATGAAAAACTGTTTTTT. Residues: CASSAPGQSNEKLFF.

The sample holds one count of this clone. This chain uses TRBV19 with TRBJ1-6; TRBD1 matches at 10 bases. V gave up 6 bases and J gave up 7 bases; unmatched junction bases: 3. The V gene's germline CDR1 is LNHDA and CDR2 SQIVND (reference sequence). CDR3 length: 14 residues. CDR3 region: CASRRDRGNSPLHF. CDR3 nucleotides: TGTGCCAGTAGGCGGGACAGGGGAAATTCACCCCTCCACTTT.

The V and J genes are TRBV18 and TRBJ2-5; 7 bases map to TRBD1. Germline V lookup: CDR1 KGHSH, CDR2 LQKENI. Losses at the gene ends were 2 bases for V and 5 bases for J; bases not matched to a gene: 8. This CDR3 spans 15 amino acids. CDR3 coding DNA: TGTGCCAGCTCACCAGGAGAGGGGGCGAGGGAGACCCAGTACTTC. Amino acids: CASSPGEGARETQYF.

This sequence joins TRBV27 and TRBJ2-1, with 8 bases matching TRBD1. V was pared by 5 bases and J by 2 bases, with 8 bases of the junction left unmatched. Germline-derived CDR1 and CDR2 are MNHEY and SMNVEV (reference sequence). CDR3 length: 16 amino acids. The CDR3 sequence is CASSLGQGRPYNEQFF. In DNA, the CDR3 is TGTGCCAGCAGTCTTGGACAGGGACGGCCCTACAATGAGCAGTTCTTC.

This chain joins TRBV11-3 and TRBJ2-3, with 7 bases matching TRBD2. Per the germline V gene, CDR1 is SGHNT and CDR2 is YENEEA. Germline trimming cut 3 bases from V and 1 base from J; bases unmatched to any gene: 10. This CDR3 is built from 17 residues. CDR3 nucleotides: TGTGCCAGCAGCTTGCGCGGGAGTGGAGGTGGCACAGATACGCAGTATTTT. Residues: CASSLRGSGGGTDTQYF.

The V gene is TRBV28, the J gene TRBJ2-3; tentatively, D is TRBD2 (5 bases). CDR1 MDHEN and CDR2 SYDVKM come from the germline V gene. The CDR3 totals 16 residues. V lost 7 bases, J lost 2 bases, and 19 bases lay in between. This CDR3 is CASTPSGRAYTDTQYF. The CDR3 DNA follows: TGTGCCAGCACCCCATCCGGGCGGGCATACACAGATACGCAGTATTTT.

About this clone itself: Distinct nucleotide sequences in the sample also encode this CDR3. The CDR3 DNA reads as TGTGCCAGCTCACCGGGACTTTCGTACGAGCAGTACTTC. It codes for CASSPGLSYEQYF. V is TRBV18 and J is TRBJ2-7, with D perhaps TRBD2 (6 bases). Germline CDR1 is KGHSH and CDR2 is LQKENI. The CDR3 extends over 13 amino acids. Trimming removed 3 bases from V and 4 bases from J, with 10 bases in between.

This rearrangement joins TRBV6-6 to TRBJ1-6, with 7 bases that match TRBD1. The CDR3 spans 16 residues. The germline gives CDR1 MNHNY, CDR2 SVGAGI (reference sequence). Germline trimming cut 5 bases from V and 7 bases from J; bases unmatched to any gene: 11. CDR3 sequence (DNA): TGTGCCAGCAGTGCAGTGGGACAGAGGGGGAATTCACCCCTCCACTTT. Protein: CASSAVGQRGNSPLHF.

The rearrangement joins TRBV5-1 to TRBJ2-1; D is possibly TRBD1 (5 bases). Germline V gene data show CDR1 as SGHRS and CDR2 as YFSETQ. The germline V and J ends were trimmed by 6 bases and 8 bases, with 18 bases remaining between them. This CDR3 is built from 14 residues. The CDR3 protein is CASTPGRIAYEQFF. The CDR3 region has the DNA TGCGCCAGCACACCAGGGCGGATAGCTTATGAGCAGTTCTTC.

The V gene is TRBV28, the J gene TRBJ1-5, with TRBD1 matching 7 bases. The CDR3 contains 16 residues. Losses at the gene ends were 8 bases for V and 0 bases for J; bases not matched to a gene: 10. Germline CDR1 reads MDHEN; CDR2 reads SYDVKM. The CDR3 is CASGDGTEYSNQPQHF. The CDR3, as DNA: TGTGCCAGCGGAGACGGGACAGAATATAGCAATCAGCCCCAGCATTTT.

The chain carries TRBV19 and TRBJ1-3; the D gene is possibly TRBD1 (6 bases). V was cut by 4 bases and J by 0 bases, with 13 bases left in between. CDR3 length: 16 residues. CDR1 LNHDA and CDR2 SQIVND come from the germline V gene (reference sequence). The CDR3: CASSRTAPTSGNTIYF. As DNA, the CDR3 is TGTGCCAGTAGTAGGACAGCACCTACCTCTGGAAACACCATATATTTT.

This chain connects TRBV19 to TRBJ2-6; 8 bases agree with TRBD1. Germline assignment: CDR1 LNHDA and CDR2 SQIVND (reference sequence). Trimming took 6 bases from V and 2 from J; bases not matched to a gene: 15. This CDR3 spans 19 amino acids. CDR3 in DNA: TGTGCCAGTAGCCCTGTGGTCAGGGGGCGTCTTACTGGGGCCAACGTCCTGACTTTC. Encoded protein: CASSPVVRGRLTGANVLTF.

The CDR3, as DNA: TGTGCCAGCAGCTTAGGCGGGAGCGACAATGAGCAGTTCTTC. Amino acids: CASSLGGSDNEQFF. V and J are TRBV11-1 and TRBJ2-1, with 7 positions matching TRBD2. This CDR3 has 14 amino acids. Trimming cost V 1 base and J 5 bases; bases outside gene matches: 2. CDR1 is SGHAT and CDR2 is FQDESV in the germline V gene (reference sequence).

The chain joins TRBV5-1 to TRBJ2-1, with 10 nucleotides matching TRBD1. The germline V gene has CDR1 SGHRS and CDR2 YFSETQ. With 4 bases clipped from V and 5 bases from J, the junction kept 9 bases outside the gene matches. The CDR3 has 16 amino acids. The CDR3 protein is CASSKSRQGADNEQFF. The CDR3 DNA follows: TGCGCCAGCAGCAAGTCCCGACAGGGGGCCGACAATGAGCAGTTCTTC.

The chain carries TRBV5-1 and TRBJ2-5; 7 bases line up with TRBD2. The germline gives CDR1 SGHRS, CDR2 YFSETQ. CDR3 size: 14 residues. After removal of 5 bases from V and 0 bases from J, the junction contained 4 bases not matched to a gene. The CDR3 here is CASRVAGHQETQYF. In nucleotides, the CDR3 is TGCGCCAGCAGGGTAGCGGGCCACCAAGAGACCCAGTACTTC.

The gene calls are TRBV27 and TRBJ1-4, with D possibly matching TRBD1 (6 bases). CDR1 is MNHEY and CDR2 is SMNVEV in the germline V gene (reference sequence). Trimming left V 8 bases short and J 3 bases short, with 13 bases between. The CDR3 is 14 residues long. The CDR3 reads CASASRGSNEKLFF. The CDR3, as DNA: TGTGCCAGCGCGTCCAGGGGATCTAATGAAAAACTGTTTTTT.